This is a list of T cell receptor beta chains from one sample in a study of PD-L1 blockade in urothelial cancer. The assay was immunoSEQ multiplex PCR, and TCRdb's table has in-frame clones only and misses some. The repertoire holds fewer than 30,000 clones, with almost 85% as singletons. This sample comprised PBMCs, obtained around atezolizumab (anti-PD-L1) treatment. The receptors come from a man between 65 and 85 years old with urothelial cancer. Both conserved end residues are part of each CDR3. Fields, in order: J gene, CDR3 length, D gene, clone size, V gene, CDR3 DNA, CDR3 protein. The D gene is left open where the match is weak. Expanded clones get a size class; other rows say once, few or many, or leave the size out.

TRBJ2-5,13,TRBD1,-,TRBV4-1,TGCGCCAGCAGCCCACGGGACAGGGAGACCCAGTACTTC,CASSPRDRETQYF
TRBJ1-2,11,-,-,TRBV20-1,TGCAGTGCCACCGAGAACTATGGCTACACCTTC,CSATENYGYTF
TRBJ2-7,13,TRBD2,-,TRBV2,TGTGCCAGCAGTGTGGGAGGGTGGAGCGAGCAGTACTTC,CASSVGGWSEQYF
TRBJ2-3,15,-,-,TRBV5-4,TGTGCCAGCAGCTTGGCCAGGGATGGGACAGATACGCAGTATTTT,CASSLARDGTDTQYF
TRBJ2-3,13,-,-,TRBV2,TGTGCCAGCAGGGGACTTGTTGCAGATACGCAGTATTTT,CASRGLVADTQYF
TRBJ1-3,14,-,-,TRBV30,TGTGCCTGGAGTATTAAGGGGGCTGGAAACACCATATATTTT,CAWSIKGAGNTIYF
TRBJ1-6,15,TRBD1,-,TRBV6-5,TGTGCCAGCAGCAGGGGGCTGCCGCGCAATTCACCCCTCCACTTT,CASSRGLPRNSPLHF
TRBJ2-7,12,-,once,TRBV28,TGTGCCAGCAGTCAAAGGAGTAGAGAGCAGTACTTC,CASSQRSREQYF
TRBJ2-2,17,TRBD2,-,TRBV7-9,TGTGCCAGCAGCTTAGGGACTAGCGGAGGAAACACCGGGGAGCTGTTTTTT,CASSLGTSGGNTGELFF
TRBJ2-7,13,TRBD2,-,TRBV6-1,TGTGCCAGTTCGACTAGCGGGACTTACGAGCAGTACTTC,CASSTSGTYEQYF
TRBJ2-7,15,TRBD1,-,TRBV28,TGTGCCAGCAGCCCTATAGGACAGGGGCTCTACGAGCAGTACTTC,CASSPIGQGLYEQYF
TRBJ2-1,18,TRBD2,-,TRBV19,TGTGCCAGTAGGCTAGCCCCTAGCGGGAGGGCCTCGGGGAATGAGCAGTTCTTC,CASRLAPSGRASGNEQFF
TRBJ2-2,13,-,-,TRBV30,TGTGCCTGGAGACAGACGAACACCGGGGAGCTGTTTTTT,CAWRQTNTGELFF
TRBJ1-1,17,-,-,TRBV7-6,TGTGCCAGCAGCTTACTCCGCCTTGACAACCCGAACACTGAAGCTTTCTTT,CASSLLRLDNPNTEAFF
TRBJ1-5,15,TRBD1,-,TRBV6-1,TGTGCCAGCAGGGGGGACAGGACTTCCAATCAGCCCCAGCATTTT,CASRGDRTSNQPQHF
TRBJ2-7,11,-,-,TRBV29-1,TGCAGCGTTGGACAGTTCTACGAGCAGTACTTC,CSVGQFYEQYF
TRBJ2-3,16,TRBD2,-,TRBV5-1,TGCGCCAGCAGCTTGCACTCGCGGGAGGTCACAGATACGCAGTATTTT,CASSLHSREVTDTQYF
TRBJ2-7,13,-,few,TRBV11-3,TGTGCCAGCAGCTTAGATACGGGGGACGAGCAGTACTTC,CASSLDTGDEQYF
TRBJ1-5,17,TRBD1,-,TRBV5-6,TGTGCCAGCAGCTCGAGCTGGACGACAGGGCTCAATCAGCCCCAGCATTTT,CASSSSWTTGLNQPQHF
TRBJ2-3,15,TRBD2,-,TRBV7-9,TGTGCCAGCAGCCCCAGGGCGGCGGGAGCAGATACGCAGTATTTT,CASSPRAAGADTQYF
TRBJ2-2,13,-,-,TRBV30,TGTGCCTGGAGTCAAACAGTCACCGGGGAGCTGTTTTTT,CAWSQTVTGELFF
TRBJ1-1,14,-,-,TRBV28,TGTGCCAGCAGTCCTACAGGATTGAACACTGAAGCTTTCTTT,CASSPTGLNTEAFF
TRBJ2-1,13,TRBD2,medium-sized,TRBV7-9,TGTGCCAGCAGTACTAGCGGGCCCAATGAGCAGTTCTTC,CASSTSGPNEQFF
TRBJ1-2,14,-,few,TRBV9,TGTGCCAGCAGCGTAGAAACAGGCAGCTATGGCTACACCTTC,CASSVETGSYGYTF
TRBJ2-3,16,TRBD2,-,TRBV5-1,TGCGCCAGCAGCGCCTCTAGCGGGACCGGGAAGGATACGCAGTATTTT,CASSASSGTGKDTQYF
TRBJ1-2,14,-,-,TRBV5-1,TGCGCCAGCAGCTTGGAGGGGGGGAACTATGGCTACACCTTC,CASSLEGGNYGYTF
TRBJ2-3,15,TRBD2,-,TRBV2,TGTGCCAGCAGCGAGGATGCGGGAGGGCCCGATACGCAGTATTTT,CASSEDAGGPDTQYF
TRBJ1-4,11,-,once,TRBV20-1,TGCAGTGCTAGACTAGTTGAAAAACTGTTTTTT,CSARLVEKLFF
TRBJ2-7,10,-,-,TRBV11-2,TGTGCCAGCGGGCCTTACGAGCAGTACTTC,CASGPYEQYF
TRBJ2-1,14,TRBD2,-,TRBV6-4,TGTGCCAGCAGTGAGACTAGCGGGAGAGTTGAGCAGTTCTTC,CASSETSGRVEQFF